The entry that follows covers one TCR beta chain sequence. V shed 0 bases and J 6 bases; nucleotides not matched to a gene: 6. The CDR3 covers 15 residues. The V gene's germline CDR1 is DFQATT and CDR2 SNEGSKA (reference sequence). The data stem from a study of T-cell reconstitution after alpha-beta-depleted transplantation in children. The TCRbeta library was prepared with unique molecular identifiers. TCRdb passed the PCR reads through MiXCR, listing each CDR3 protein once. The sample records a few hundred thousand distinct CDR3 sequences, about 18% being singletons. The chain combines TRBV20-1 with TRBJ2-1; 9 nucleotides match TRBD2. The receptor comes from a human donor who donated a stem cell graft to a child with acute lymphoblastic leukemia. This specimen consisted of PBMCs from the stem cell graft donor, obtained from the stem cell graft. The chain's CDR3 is CSARDQNSGSNEQFF. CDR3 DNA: TGCAGTGCTAGAGATCAAAATAGCGGGAGCAATGAGCAGTTCTTC.